This entry is about one T cell receptor (beta chain). Method: immunoSEQ multiplex PCR; TCRdb's copy keeps in-frame clones and lacks some. The table shows about 450,000 clones, with 79% occurring only once. The sample is drawn from a study of shared clonotypes between healthy human individuals. The clonotype originates from a woman aged 40 to 49 in good health. Some clones in this sample may be carry-over from other donors' samples. The specimen was PBMCs.

CDR3 sequence reads: CASSVSRLAGGPVYEQYF. The CDR3 DNA reads as TGCGCCAGCAGCGTATCCCGACTAGCGGGAGGGCCCGTCTACGAGCAGTACTTC. The rearrangement links TRBV5-1 to TRBJ2-7; 14 nucleotides align to TRBD2. The CDR3 totals 18 residues. Trimming took 4 bases from V and 3 from J; bases not matched to a gene: 12. Germline V CDR1 and CDR2: SGHRS, YFSETQ.